These T cell receptor beta chains were read from a single sample in a study of cytomegalovirus exposure and HLA in healthy donors. Sequencing used immunoSEQ multiplex PCR; TCRdb keeps in-frame clones, though not all of them. The profile shows about 160,000 clones, roughly nine tenths of them singletons. The sequencing sample was made of PBMCs. These TCRs come from a woman aged 25 to 39 in good health and CMV-seronegative. Each CDR3 is given with its conserved first and last residue. Each record gives: V gene, D gene, CDR3 length, J gene, clone size, CDR3 DNA, CDR3 protein. A D gene is named only where the DNA matches it firmly. For some rows the clone size is stated as once, few or many, or as a class when expanded; others skip it.

TRBV9,NA,15,TRBJ2-1,NA,TGTGCCAGCAGCTCGCCGGGACACTCTTCCAATGAGCAGTTCTTC,CASSSPGHSSNEQFF
TRBV7-9,TRBD2,16,TRBJ2-5,NA,TGTGCCAGCAGCGTAAGACTAGCAGGGAACTCAGAGACCCAGTACTTC,CASSVRLAGNSETQYF
TRBV7-2,NA,15,TRBJ2-2,NA,TGTGCCAGCAGCTTAGGGGCGGGGATGGCCGGGGAGCTGTTTTTT,CASSLGAGMAGELFF
TRBV30,TRBD2,14,TRBJ2-2,NA,TGTGCCTGGAAGCGGGAGGGGAACACCGGGGAGCTGTTTTTT,CAWKREGNTGELFF
TRBV7-9,NA,12,TRBJ2-7,NA,TGTGCCAGCAGCTCGGAGGTCAACGAGCAGTACTTC,CASSSEVNEQYF
TRBV5-1,TRBD1,20,TRBJ2-5,NA,TGCGCCAGCAGCTTGGACCCACAGGGGTTGGGGCTAACAGCCCAAGAGACCCAGTACTTC,CASSLDPQGLGLTAQETQYF
TRBV6-4,TRBD1,15,TRBJ1-2,NA,TGTGCCAGCAGCCAGGACAGGTCACCCTCCTATGGCTACACCTTC,CASSQDRSPSYGYTF
TRBV6-1,NA,14,TRBJ1-5,once,TGTGCCAGCCGAACCGGGACATTTAATCAGCCCCAGCATTTT,CASRTGTFNQPQHF
TRBV9,NA,13,TRBJ1-2,once,TGTGCCAGCAGCGTAGGGGGGGGGAATGGCTACACCTTC,CASSVGGGNGYTF
TRBV25-1,NA,14,TRBJ2-5,NA,TGTGCCAGCATTGACCACGGACATTACAAGACCCAGTACTTC,CASIDHGHYKTQYF
TRBV10-3,NA,14,TRBJ1-5,NA,TGTGCCATCAGTGCGGCCGGGAGCAATCAGCCCCAGCATTTT,CAISAAGSNQPQHF
TRBV10-2,NA,15,TRBJ1-4,NA,TGCGCCAGCAGTAGGCCCCAGGGGCCAAATGAAAAACTGTTTTTT,CASSRPQGPNEKLFF
TRBV6-1,NA,12,TRBJ2-7,once,TGTGCCAGCAGTGACCAGGGGTACGAGCAGTACTTC,CASSDQGYEQYF
TRBV12-5,NA,15,TRBJ1-1,once,TGTGCTAGTGGTTTGGTAGGGAGGTTGGACACTGAAGCTTTCTTT,CASGLVGRLDTEAFF
TRBV6-5,TRBD2,13,TRBJ2-5,NA,TGTGCCAGCAGTCCCGGGGGGGCAAAGACCCAGTACTTC,CASSPGGAKTQYF
TRBV7-8,TRBD1,15,TRBJ2-7,NA,TGTGCCAGCAGTTCCGGGGACAGGGGCTCCTACGAGCAGTACTTC,CASSSGDRGSYEQYF
TRBV19,NA,13,TRBJ1-1,NA,TGTGCCAGTAGGATACAGGGGAACACTGAAGCTTTCTTT,CASRIQGNTEAFF
TRBV6-6,NA,16,TRBJ1-1,NA,TGTGCCAGCAGTTCTGGCCCGGGGGCGGGGGCCACTGAAGCTTTCTTT,CASSSGPGAGATEAFF
TRBV11-1,TRBD2,18,TRBJ2-7,NA,TGTGCCAGCAGCATCGTCCCTGGGACTAGCGGGAGGGTGGACGAGCAGTACTTC,CASSIVPGTSGRVDEQYF
TRBV7-2,TRBD1,15,TRBJ1-4,NA,TGTGCCAGCAGCCTCCGACAGGGGGGCAATGAAAAACTGTTTTTT,CASSLRQGGNEKLFF
TRBV7-9,TRBD1,13,TRBJ1-4,NA,TGTGCCAGCAGCTACGGGACAGTTGAAAAACTGTTTTTT,CASSYGTVEKLFF
TRBV15,TRBD1,16,TRBJ2-1,NA,TGTGCCACCAGCAGAGAGGCAGGGGGCTTTCTCAATGAGCAGTTCTTC,CATSREAGGFLNEQFF
TRBV28,NA,12,TRBJ1-1,NA,TGTGCCAGCAGTTTACTTGACAGGGAAGCTTTCTTT,CASSLLDREAFF
TRBV15,NA,17,TRBJ2-5,NA,TGTGCCACCAGCAGAGATGTGGGACTGGGGGGTCAAGAGACCCAGTACTTC,CATSRDVGLGGQETQYF
TRBV27,NA,14,TRBJ2-7,NA,TGTGCCAGCAGTAGGGCAGGGTGGGTTATCGAGCAGTACTTC,CASSRAGWVIEQYF
TRBV6-4,NA,15,TRBJ1-2,NA,TGTGCCAGCAGCCCTACCGGGGGTTCTAACTATGGCTACACCTTC,CASSPTGGSNYGYTF
TRBV27,NA,14,TRBJ2-3,NA,TGTGCCAGCAGTTTAGGCAGGGTCCAAGATACGCAGTATTTT,CASSLGRVQDTQYF
TRBV28,TRBD1,11,TRBJ1-2,NA,TGTGCCAGCCGGGACAGGGGTGGCTACACCTTC,CASRDRGGYTF
TRBV5-4,TRBD1,17,TRBJ1-4,NA,TGTGCCAGCAGCACAGGGGGCGCGATTCTAACTAATGAAAAACTGTTTTTT,CASSTGGAILTNEKLFF
TRBV18,TRBD2,16,TRBJ2-5,NA,TGTGCCAGCACGGGACTAGCGGGGCCCCCCCAAGAGACCCAGTACTTC,CASTGLAGPPQETQYF
TRBV11-3,NA,15,TRBJ2-1,NA,TGTGCCAGCAGCTTAACCGGGAGCTCCTACAATGAGCAGTTCTTC,CASSLTGSSYNEQFF
TRBV29-1,TRBD1,12,TRBJ1-5,NA,TGCAGCGCGGGACAGAGCAATCAGCCCCAGCATTTT,CSAGQSNQPQHF
TRBV7-8,TRBD2,14,TRBJ2-1,NA,TGTGCCAGCGGGGGACTAGCGGGAGGTAATGAGCAGTTCTTC,CASGGLAGGNEQFF
TRBV27,NA,17,TRBJ2-6,NA,TGTGCCAGCAGTTTCGGACCCGGGGGCTCTGGGGCCAACGTCCTGACTTTC,CASSFGPGGSGANVLTF
TRBV19,NA,13,TRBJ2-5,NA,TGTGCCACCAAAGCGGGGACACAAGAGACCCAGTACTTC,CATKAGTQETQYF
TRBV4-2,NA,12,TRBJ1-3,NA,TGTGCCAGCAGGGCCTCTGGAAACACCATATATTTT,CASRASGNTIYF